One and the same sample provided the 2 T cell receptor beta chains below, sequenced in a study of CD8+ T cells in alopecia areata listed by TCRdb under 2018. Pooled mouse cutaneous lymph node cells were stained for CD4, CD8alpha, NKG2D, NKG2ACE and other markers, then sorted on a BD Influx. Library prep was done by the immunoSEQ multiplex PCR assay. For TCR sequencing, RNA was extracted from every sample and reverse transcribed into cDNA to serve as template. TCRdb retrieved this table from immuneACCESS and kept in-frame rearrangements only. Not all clones are present; in checked studies, unresolved V genes account for under half, and no reason is known for the remainder. With about 270,000 clones recorded, this sample contains no clone counted only once. Of the sample, about 1.2% is held by the ten largest clones. Sequenced: CD4+ T cells sorted from a lymph node. These receptors came from a C3H/HeJ mouse with alopecia areata. These mice carry the MHC haplotype H2-k.

As concerns this clone: The gene symbols are mouse symbols. The sequenced fragment ends 4 residues before the CDR3 boundary, so the rest is inferred from the germline J gene. This chain uses TRBV19 with TRBJ2-4, with D maybe TRBD1 (7 bases). The CDR3 is 14 amino acids. With 2 bases removed from V and 3 bases from J, the gap between germline ends came to 10 bases. Germline V gene lookup returns CDR1 FNHDT and CDR2 SITEND (reference sequence). The CDR3: CASSIWGQQNTLYF. CDR3 DNA (partial): TGTGCCAGCAGTATCTGGGGACAGCAAAAC.

With respect to this clone: The gene symbols are mouse symbols. The read terminates 4 residues before the CDR3 end, so the remaining end is supplied by the germline J gene. This chain links TRBV13-1 with TRBJ2-5; tentatively, D is TRBD1 (6 bases). Trimming removed 3 bases at V and 3 bases at J, with 11 bases between. The V gene's germline CDR1 is NSHNY and CDR2 SYGAGN. The CDR3 spans 14 residues. The CDR3 loop is CASSGRRGQDTQYF. Incomplete CDR3 DNA: TGTGCCAGCAGTGGCCGAAGGGGGCAAGAC.